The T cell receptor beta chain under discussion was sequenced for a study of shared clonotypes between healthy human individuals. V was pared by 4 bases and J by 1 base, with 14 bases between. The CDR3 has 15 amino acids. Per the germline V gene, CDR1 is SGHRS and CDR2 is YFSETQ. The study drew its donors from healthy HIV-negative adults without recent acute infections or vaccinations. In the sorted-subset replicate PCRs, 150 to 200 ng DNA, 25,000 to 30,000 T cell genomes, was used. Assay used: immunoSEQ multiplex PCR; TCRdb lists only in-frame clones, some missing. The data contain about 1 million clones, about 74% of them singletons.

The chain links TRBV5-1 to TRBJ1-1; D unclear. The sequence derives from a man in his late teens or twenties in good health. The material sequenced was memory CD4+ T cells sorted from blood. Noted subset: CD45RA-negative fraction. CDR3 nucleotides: TGCGCCAGCAGCCCGAGTGTGTCAGAGAACACTGAAGCTTTCTTT. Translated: CASSPSVSENTEAFF.